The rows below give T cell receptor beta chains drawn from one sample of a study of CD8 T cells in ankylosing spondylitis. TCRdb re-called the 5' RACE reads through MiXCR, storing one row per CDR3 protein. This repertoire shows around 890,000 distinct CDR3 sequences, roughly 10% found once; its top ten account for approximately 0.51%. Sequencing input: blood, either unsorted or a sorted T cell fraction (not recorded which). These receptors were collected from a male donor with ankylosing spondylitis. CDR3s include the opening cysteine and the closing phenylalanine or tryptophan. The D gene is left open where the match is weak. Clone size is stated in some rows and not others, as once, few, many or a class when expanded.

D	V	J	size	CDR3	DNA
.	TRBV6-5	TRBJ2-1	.	CASSYSSGNRLFLYNEQFF	TGTGCCAGCAGTTACTCTTCGGGAAACAGACTCTTTCTTTACAATGAGCAGTTCTTC
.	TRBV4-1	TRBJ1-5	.	CASSQNSGNQPQHF	TGCGCCAGCAGCCAGAACAGCGGCAATCAGCCCCAGCATTTT
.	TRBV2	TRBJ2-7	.	CASSGLGRSYEQYF	TGTGCCAGCAGTGGGCTGGGCCGGTCCTACGAGCAGTACTTC
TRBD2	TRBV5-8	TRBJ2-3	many	CATQERGADTQYF	TGTGCCACCCAGGAGCGGGGGGCAGATACGCAGTATTTT
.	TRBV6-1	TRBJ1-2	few	CASTKGVLYGYTF	TGTGCCAGCACAAAGGGGGTTCTCTATGGCTACACCTTC
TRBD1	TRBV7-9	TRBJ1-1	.	CASSKPPLQGAKAFF	TGTGCCAGCAGCAAACCACCCTTACAGGGGGCGAAAGCTTTCTTT
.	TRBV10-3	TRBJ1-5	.	CAISESIGHDSNQPQHF	TGTGCCATCAGTGAGTCGATTGGACACGATAGCAATCAGCCCCAGCATTTT
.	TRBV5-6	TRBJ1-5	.	CASSSTTMNTGPYQPQHF	TGTGCCAGCAGCTCCACCACTATGAATACAGGGCCATATCAGCCCCAGCATTTT
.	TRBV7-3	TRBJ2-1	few	CASSLTGRAGHEQFF	TGTGCCAGCAGCTTAACCGGCAGGGCCGGACATGAGCAGTTCTTC
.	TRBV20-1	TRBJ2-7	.	CSAPKGLAFEQYF	TGCAGTGCCCCCAAGGGGCTAGCGTTCGAGCAGTACTTC
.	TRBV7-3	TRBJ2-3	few	CASSKVPGSTDTQYF	TGTGCCAGCAGCAAGGTCCCGGGGAGCACAGATACGCAGTATTTT
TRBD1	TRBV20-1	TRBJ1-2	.	CSARGGSGGANYGYTF	TGCAGTGCTAGAGGGGGGTCAGGGGGAGCTAACTATGGCTACACCTTC
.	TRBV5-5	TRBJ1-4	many	CASSPDPNEKLFF	TGTGCCAGCAGCCCGGACCCTAATGAAAAACTGTTTTTT
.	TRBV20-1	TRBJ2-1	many	CSAPNHLLYNEQFF	TGCAGTGCCCCGAACCATCTTTTATACAATGAGCAGTTCTTC
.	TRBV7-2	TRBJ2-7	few	CASSQSGLSSYEQYF	TGTGCCAGCAGCCAATCGGGACTGAGCTCCTACGAGCAGTACTTC
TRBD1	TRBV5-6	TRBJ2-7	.	CASSLVGQGIEQYF	TGTGCCAGCAGCTTGGTAGGACAGGGTATCGAGCAGTACTTC